Each of the 6 T cell receptor beta chains below was sequenced from the same sample in a study of siplizumab effects on memory and regulatory T cells (dated by TCRdb to about 2019). Library preparation employed the immunoSEQ multiplex PCR assay. TCRdb limited this immuneACCESS table to in-frame rearrangements with V and J called. A share of clones is missing; checked studies link under half to unresolved V genes, and the rest is unexplained. The sample includes more than 85,000 clones, with around 90% observed a single time. 1% to 1.5% of the sample is in the top ten clones. What was sequenced was CD4+ T cells sorted from blood. All receptors come from a human donor in good health.

The rearrangement joins TRBV30 to TRBJ2-7, with a tentative D call TRBD2 (5 bases). Deletions cut 0 bases from V and 6 bases from J, with 6 bases between. Germline V gene lookup returns CDR1 GTSNPN and CDR2 SVGIG (reference sequence). The length of the CDR3 is 11 residues. The CDR3 nucleotides are TGTGCCTGGAGTGTGGAGGTCGAGCAGTACTTC. Translation: CAWSVEVEQYF.

The chain links TRBV9 to TRBJ2-7; a weak D match, TRBD1 (6 bases). The V end was cut by 5 bases, the J end by 3 bases, with 9 bases between. The CDR3 covers 12 residues. CDR1 and CDR2 (germline): SGDLS, YYNGEE. Here the CDR3 reads CASSGQHYEQYF. The CDR3 DNA sequence: TGTGCCAGCAGTGGACAGCACTACGAGCAGTACTTC.

This rearrangement joins TRBV19 to TRBJ1-1; D gene uncertain. The length of the CDR3 is 12 residues. Trimming cost V 5 bases and J 5 bases, with 9 bases left between them. The germline gives CDR1 LNHDA, CDR2 SQIVND (reference sequence). The CDR3 nucleotides read TGTGCCAGTAGTGCCCGGTTTACTGAAGCTTTCTTT. As protein: CASSARFTEAFF.

J is TRBJ1-2 and V is TRBV19; D possibly corresponds to TRBD1 (5 bases). This CDR3 is built from 14 residues. V lost 2 bases and J lost 6, with 13 bases in between. Germline CDR1 is LNHDA and CDR2 is SQIVND (reference sequence). This CDR3 is CASSIIWGSDGYTF. CDR3 nucleotide sequence: TGTGCCAGTAGTATAATTTGGGGGTCCGATGGCTACACCTTC. The variable domain in full, completed from reference TRBV19 and TRBJ1-2, reads DGGITQSPKYLFRKEGQNVTLSCEQNLNHDAMYWYRQDPGQGLRLIYYSQIVNDFQKGDIAEGYSVSREKKESFPLTVTSAQKNPTAFYLCASSIIWGSDGYTFGSGTRLTVV.

The chain recombines TRBV5-4 with TRBJ2-1; unclear D gene. The CDR3 runs to 15 residues. Trimming left V 4 bases short and J 4 bases short, with 15 bases between. Germline values: CDR1 SGHNT, CDR2 YYREEE (reference sequence). The CDR3 sequence: CASSPGSETYNEQFF. CDR3 nucleotide sequence: TGTGCCAGCAGCCCCGGCTCGGAAACTTACAATGAGCAGTTCTTC.

This clone was seen a single time. The chain combines TRBV6-6 with TRBJ2-1, with no clear D. This CDR3 contains 12 residues. Germline CDR1 reads MNHNY; CDR2 reads SVGAGI (reference sequence). The V end was cut by 6 bases, the J end by 7 bases, with 10 bases between. The CDR3 bases are TGTGCCAGCAGGCCCTGGGAAAATGAGCAGTTCTTC. Protein sequence: CASRPWENEQFF.